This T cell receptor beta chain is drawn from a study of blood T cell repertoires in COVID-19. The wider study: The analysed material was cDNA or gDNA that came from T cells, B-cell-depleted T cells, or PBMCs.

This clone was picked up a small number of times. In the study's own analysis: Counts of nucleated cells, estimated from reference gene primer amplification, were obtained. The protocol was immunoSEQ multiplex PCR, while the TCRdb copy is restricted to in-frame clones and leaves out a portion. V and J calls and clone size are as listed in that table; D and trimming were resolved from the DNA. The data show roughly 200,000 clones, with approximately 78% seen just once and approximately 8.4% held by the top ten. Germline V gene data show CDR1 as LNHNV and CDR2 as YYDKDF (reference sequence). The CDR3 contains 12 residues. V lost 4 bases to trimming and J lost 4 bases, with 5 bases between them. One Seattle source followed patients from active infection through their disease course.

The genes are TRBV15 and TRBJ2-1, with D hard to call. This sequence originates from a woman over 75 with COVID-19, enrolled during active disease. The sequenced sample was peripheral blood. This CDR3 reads CATSNGYNEQFF. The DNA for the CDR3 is TGTGCCACCAGCAACGGGTACAATGAGCAGTTCTTC.